These 28 T cell receptor beta chains were sequenced from one sample in a study of blood T cell repertoires in COVID-19. Generated by immunoSEQ multiplex PCR, the TCRdb table keeps only in-frame clones and is missing some. The sample includes 130,000 to 150,000 clones, 87% seen only once; the top ten take over 4%. The sample was PBMCs or T cells enriched from blood (not recorded which). The receptors stem from a woman aged 40-49 years who had been exposed to COVID-19.

The chain combines TRBV7-9 with TRBJ2-3, with 8 nucleotides matching TRBD2. The V and J ends lost 5 bases and 1 base, in that order; junction bases with no gene match: 8. CDR3 length: 16 residues. Germline V gene data show CDR1 as SEHNR and CDR2 as FQNEAQ (reference sequence). The CDR3 reads CASSARAGGRTDTQYF. CDR3 nucleotides: TGTGCCAGCAGCGCCCGGGCGGGGGGCCGCACAGATACGCAGTATTTT.

V usage is TRBV28 and J usage is TRBJ1-1, with D hard to call. The germline V and J ends were trimmed by 5 bases and 4 bases, with 14 bases remaining between them. The CDR3 spans 14 residues. Germline V gene sequence: CDR1 MDHEN, CDR2 SYDVKM. The CDR3 loop reads CASSLGRRGTEAFF. CDR3 DNA: TGTGCCAGCAGTCTCGGGCGTCGGGGCACTGAAGCTTTCTTT.

This sequence joins TRBV5-6 and TRBJ2-7; tentatively, D is TRBD1 (5 bases). The V gene's germline CDR1 is SGHDT and CDR2 YYEEEE. V was shortened by 1 base and J by 2 bases, with 10 bases between the two germline ends. This CDR3 comprises 14 residues. CDR3 region: CASSLTGKTYEQYF. CDR3 coding DNA: TGTGCCAGCAGCTTGACAGGAAAAACCTACGAGCAGTACTTC.

The rearrangement links TRBV29-1 to TRBJ1-2, with D uncertain. The CDR3 length is 14 residues. Per germline, CDR1 SQVTM and CDR2 ANQGSEA. The V gene lost 0 bases and the J gene lost 1 base, with 9 bases spanning the gap. For the CDR3, the DNA is TGCAGCGTTGAAGATCGCGGCAGTAACTATGGCTACACCTTC. Encoded protein: CSVEDRGSNYGYTF.

V is TRBV5-1 and J is TRBJ2-1; possible D gene TRBD1, 6 bases. The CDR3 is 16 amino acids. V gave up 0 bases and J gave up 5 bases, with 15 bases separating them. Germline CDR1 and CDR2: SGHRS and YFSETQ. The CDR3 DNA reads TGCGCCAGCAGCTTGGCCGAGTGGGGGCTTAACAATGAGCAGTTCTTC. This gives the protein CASSLAEWGLNNEQFF.

V is TRBV6-1 and J is TRBJ1-1; the match to TRBD1 covers 11 bases. Germline lookup yields CDR1 MNHNS and CDR2 SASEGT. V was clipped by 1 base and J by 1 base; unmatched bases: 2. This CDR3 is 16 amino acids long. CDR3 amino acids: CASSEGTGGANTEAFF. CDR3 nucleotide sequence: TGTGCCAGCAGTGAAGGGACAGGGGGCGCGAACACTGAAGCTTTCTTT.

The chain employs TRBV9 and TRBJ1-1; weak D call: TRBD1 (5 bases). CDR1 and CDR2 (germline): SGDLS, YYNGEE. The CDR3 is 15 amino acids. V dropped 0 bases and J dropped 1 base, with 10 bases sitting between them. The CDR3 here is CASSVADGGNTEAFF. The CDR3 DNA is TGTGCCAGCAGCGTAGCCGACGGGGGGAACACTGAAGCTTTCTTT.

The rearrangement links TRBV7-9 to TRBJ2-1; TRBD2 matches at 10 bases. After removal of 2 bases from V and 5 bases from J, the junction contained 0 bases not matched to a gene. CDR1 and CDR2 from the germline V gene are SEHNR and FQNEAQ (reference sequence). This CDR3 is built from 14 residues. The CDR3 DNA reads TGTGCCAGCAGCTTAAGCGGGGGGGACAATGAGCAGTTCTTC. Its protein is CASSLSGGDNEQFF. The whole variable domain, filled in from reference TRBV7-9 and TRBJ2-1, reads DTGVSQNPRHKITKRGQNVTFRCDPISEHNRLYWYRQTLGQGPEFLTYFQNEAQLEKSRLLSDRFSAERPKGSFSTLEIQRTEQGDSAMYLCASSLSGGDNEQFFGPGTRLTVL.

This clone came up once. V is TRBV29-1 and J is TRBJ1-1; a weak D match, TRBD1 (6 bases). CDR3 length: 14 residues. Trimming removed 7 bases at V and 5 bases at J, with 20 bases between. Germline CDR1 SQVTM, CDR2 ANQGSEA. The CDR3 loop reads CSGELGQLLTEAFF. CDR3 DNA: TGCAGCGGAGAGCTAGGACAGCTCCTGACTGAAGCTTTCTTT.

The chain couples TRBV5-6 to TRBJ1-6; 9 bases match TRBD1. From germline, CDR1 is SGHDT and CDR2 YYEEEE. The CDR3 is 15 residues long. Unmatched junction bases numbered 3, after V lost 4 bases and J lost 4 bases. The CDR3 protein is CASSRTGVYNSPLHF. The DNA of the CDR3 is TGTGCCAGCAGCCGGACAGGGGTTTATAATTCACCCCTCCACTTT. Full variable domain (rest looked up from reference TRBV5-6 and TRBJ1-6): DAGVTQSPTHLIKTRGQQVTLRCSPKSGHDTVSWYQQALGQGPQFIFQYYEEEERQRGNFPDRFSGHQFPNYSSELNVNALLLGDSALYLCASSRTGVYNSPLHFGNGTRLTVT.

The chain carries TRBV7-2 and TRBJ1-2; 10 nucleotides align to TRBD1. In germline, CDR1 is SGHTA, CDR2 FQGNSA. The CDR3 is made up of 14 amino acids. V gave up 8 bases and J gave up 7 bases; unmatched junction bases: 10. The CDR3 loop reads CASDRTGGGSGYTF. DNA for the CDR3: TGTGCCAGCGATCGGACAGGGGGAGGTAGTGGCTACACCTTC.

The chain employs TRBV19 and TRBJ2-7; tentatively, D is TRBD2 (6 bases). Germline CDR1 and CDR2: LNHDA and SQIVND (reference sequence). With 2 bases removed from V and 3 bases from J, the gap between germline ends came to 14 bases. The CDR3 has 15 residues. In nucleotides, the CDR3 is TGTGCCAGTAGTATATCGGGGGATATAGTCTACGAGCAGTACTTC. This sequence encodes CASSISGDIVYEQYF.

The J gene is TRBJ2-1, the V gene TRBV9, with 7 bases aligning to TRBD2. V lost 4 bases, J lost 0 bases, and 4 bases stayed unmatched. Germline V gives CDR1 SGDLS, CDR2 YYNGEE. This CDR3 has 15 amino acids. CDR3 DNA sequence: TGTGCCAGCAGCCCCAGCGGGAACTCCTACAATGAGCAGTTCTTC. The encoded protein is CASSPSGNSYNEQFF.

V gene TRBV9 combines with J gene TRBJ1-1; TRBD1 matches at 8 bases. The germline gives CDR1 SGDLS, CDR2 YYNGEE. This CDR3 has 15 residues. After removal of 0 bases from V and 4 bases from J, the junction contained 5 bases not matched to a gene. Here the CDR3 reads CASSVALGQGTEAFF. CDR3 sequence (DNA): TGTGCCAGCAGCGTAGCTTTAGGACAGGGCACTGAAGCTTTCTTT.

J is TRBJ1-1 and V is TRBV7-8, with D possibly matching TRBD1 (6 bases). The germline V gene encodes CDR1 SGHVS and CDR2 FQNEAQ. The V end was cut by 6 bases, the J end by 4 bases, with 9 bases between. The CDR3 sequence is 12 residues long. The CDR3 DNA reads TGTGCCAGCAGATCAGGGGTCACTGAAGCTTTCTTT. Translated, it gives CASRSGVTEAFF.

The genes are TRBV6-5 and TRBJ2-1, with 7 bases fitting TRBD1. J was trimmed by 2 bases and V by 2 bases; bases with no gene match: 3. Germline CDR1 MNHEY, CDR2 SVGAGI. This CDR3 is built from 15 residues. The DNA of the CDR3 is TGTGCCAGCAGTTACGACAGGGCGGCCTACAATGAGCAGTTCTTC. Its translation is CASSYDRAAYNEQFF.

This clone appeared once. The chain carries TRBV6-5 and TRBJ1-2, with D unresolved. The V and J ends lost 0 bases and 4 bases respectively, with 9 bases between them. CDR1 and CDR2 from the germline V gene are MNHEY and SVGAGI. This CDR3 has 14 residues. The CDR3 here is CASSYSFQFYGYTF. CDR3 DNA sequence: TGTGCCAGCAGTTACTCTTTCCAGTTCTATGGCTACACCTTC.

The chain carries TRBV5-1 and TRBJ1-3, with a tentative D call TRBD1 (5 bases). The CDR3 is made up of 14 amino acids. The V gene lost 2 bases and the J gene lost 4 bases, with 10 bases spanning the gap. Germline CDR1 SGHRS, CDR2 YFSETQ. The CDR3 bases are TGCGCCAGCAGCTTCGGGGGAGACGGAAACACCATATATTTT. This translates into CASSFGGDGNTIYF.

This sequence joins TRBV29-1 and TRBJ1-2; 7 nucleotides agree with TRBD1. Germline V gene sequence: CDR1 SQVTM, CDR2 ANQGSEA. This CDR3 region has 13 residues. V shed 2 bases and J 7 bases; nucleotides not matched to a gene: 7. The CDR3 DNA is TGCAGCGTTGAACTACAGGGGAAGCGTGGCTACACCTTC. Translating gives CSVELQGKRGYTF.

V gene TRBV4-2 combines with J gene TRBJ2-7; TRBD2 agrees at 10 bases. The CDR3 is made up of 15 amino acids. V lost 1 base, J lost 5 bases, and 5 bases stayed unmatched. Germline V gives CDR1 LGHNA, CDR2 YNFKEQ. CDR3 nucleotides: TGTGCCAGCAGCCAAGGGAGAGCGGGAGGGGACGAGCAGTACTTC. Protein product: CASSQGRAGGDEQYF.

This chain joins TRBV19 and TRBJ2-7; TRBD1 aligns across 8 bases. The CDR3 loop spans 14 amino acids. Germline CDR1 is LNHDA and CDR2 is SQIVND (reference sequence). V trimming: 10 bases; J trimming: 7 bases; junction bases outside the gene matches: 15. CDR3 bases: TGTGCCACCGCTGGCCCCCAGGGGGCTCGGGAGCAGTACTTC. The encoded protein is CATAGPQGAREQYF.

The chain joins TRBV19 to TRBJ2-5; D not certain. Germline V gene lookup returns CDR1 LNHDA and CDR2 SQIVND (reference sequence). V shed 0 bases and J shed 5 bases, with 7 bases lying between them. CDR3 length equals 13 residues. The CDR3 is CASSIDLWETQYF. CDR3 bases: TGTGCCAGTAGTATAGATCTATGGGAGACCCAGTACTTC.

The V and J genes are TRBV5-1 and TRBJ2-5; perhaps TRBD2 as D (6 bases). The germline V gene encodes CDR1 SGHRS and CDR2 YFSETQ. The V gene lost 4 bases and the J gene lost 0 bases, with 10 bases spanning the gap. The CDR3 loop spans 14 amino acids. The CDR3 is CASSTRGYQETQYF. CDR3 DNA sequence: TGCGCCAGCAGCACCCGGGGGTACCAAGAGACCCAGTACTTC.

For this clone: The junction and the germline gene differ at one end; a read error may be behind it. This chain links TRBV7-2 with TRBJ2-5, with TRBD2 as a possible D gene (5 bases). CDR1 is SGHTA, CDR2 FQGNSA, per germline. The CDR3 extends over 14 amino acids. The CDR3 DNA reads as TGTGCCAGCACCTTAAGGGAGTTGGAAGAGACCCAGTACTTC. As protein: CASTLRELEETQYF.

The chain carries TRBV12-3 or TRBV12-4 and TRBJ2-3; D is ambiguous. The CDR3 consists of 12 residues. V was cut by 3 bases and J by 8 bases, with 9 bases left in between. CDR3: CASSLPPGTQYF. In nucleotides, the CDR3 is TGTGCCAGCAGTTTGCCCCCGGGTACGCAGTATTTT.

This clone was counted between two and nine times. This CDR3 is CASTDGQFGTEAFF. The CDR3 nucleotides read TGTGCCAGCACTGATGGGCAGTTTGGCACTGAAGCTTTCTTT. The chain joins TRBV7-9 to TRBJ1-1, with D unclear. CDR1 is SEHNR and CDR2 is FQNEAQ in the germline V gene (reference sequence). V shed 7 bases and J shed 4 bases, with 16 bases lying between them. This CDR3 contains 14 residues.

J is TRBJ1-1 and V is TRBV7-6; tentatively, D is TRBD1 (6 bases). CDR1 is SGHVS, CDR2 FNYEAQ, per germline. The CDR3 extends over 15 amino acids. V lost 5 bases, J lost 0 bases, and 13 bases lay in between. DNA for the CDR3: TGTGCCAGCAGCCCAAAACAGGGCATGAACACTGAAGCTTTCTTT. Translated: CASSPKQGMNTEAFF.

The chain employs TRBV7-2 and TRBJ2-7; 10 nucleotides match TRBD2. Looked up from germline, CDR1 is SGHTA and CDR2 is FQGNSA. Germline trimming cut 2 bases from V and 0 bases from J; bases unmatched to any gene: 7. This CDR3 comprises 17 residues. CDR3 sequence: CASSLRRASGSSYEQYF. The CDR3 DNA reads TGTGCCAGCAGCTTAAGGAGGGCTAGCGGGAGCTCCTACGAGCAGTACTTC.